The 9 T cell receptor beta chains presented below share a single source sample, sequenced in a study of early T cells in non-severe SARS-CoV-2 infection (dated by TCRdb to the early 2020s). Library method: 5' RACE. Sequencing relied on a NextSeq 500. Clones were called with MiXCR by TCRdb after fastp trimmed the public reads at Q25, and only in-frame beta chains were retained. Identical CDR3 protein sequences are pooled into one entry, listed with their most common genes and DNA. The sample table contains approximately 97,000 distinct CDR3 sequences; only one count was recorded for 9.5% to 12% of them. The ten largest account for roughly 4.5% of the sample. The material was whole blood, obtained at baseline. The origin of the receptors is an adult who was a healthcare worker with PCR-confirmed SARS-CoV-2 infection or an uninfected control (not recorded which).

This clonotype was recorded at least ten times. The CDR3 nucleotides are TGTGCCAGCAGCCTTCTTCCAGGGAGAGGAGAGGATTCACCCCTCCACTTT. Its protein is CASSLLPGRGEDSPLHF. The chain couples TRBV3-1 to TRBJ1-6; TRBD1 is a possible D gene (5 bases). The germline gives CDR1 LGHDT, CDR2 YNNKEL (reference sequence). The germline V and J ends were trimmed by 4 bases and 8 bases, with 21 bases remaining between them. The CDR3 contains 17 residues.

The CDR3 DNA is TGCAGCGTCGCCCTTAGCGGGAGGTCTGATACGCAGTATTTT. Protein sequence: CSVALSGRSDTQYF. The V gene is TRBV29-1, the J gene TRBJ2-3; 10 nucleotides line up with TRBD2. V gave up 6 bases and J gave up 6 bases; unmatched junction bases: 9. Germline loops: CDR1 SQVTM, CDR2 ANQGSEA. This CDR3 contains 14 residues.

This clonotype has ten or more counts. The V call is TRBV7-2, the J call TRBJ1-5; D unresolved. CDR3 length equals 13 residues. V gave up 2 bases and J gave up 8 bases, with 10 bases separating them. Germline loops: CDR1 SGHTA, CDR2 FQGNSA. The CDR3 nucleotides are TGTGCCAGCAGCTTACAGGCACGGGAGCCCCAGCATTTT. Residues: CASSLQAREPQHF. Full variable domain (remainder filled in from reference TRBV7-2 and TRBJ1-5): GAGVSQSPSNKVTEKGKDVELRCDPISGHTALYWYRQSLGQGLEFLIYFQGNSAPDKSGLPSDRFSAERTGGSVSTLTIQRTQQEDSAVYLCASSLQAREPQHFGDGTRLSIL.

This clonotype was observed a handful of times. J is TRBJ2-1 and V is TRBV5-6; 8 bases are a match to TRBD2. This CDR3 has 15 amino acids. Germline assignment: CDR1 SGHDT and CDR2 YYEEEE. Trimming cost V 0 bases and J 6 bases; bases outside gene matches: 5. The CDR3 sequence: CASSLGTSGVNEQFF. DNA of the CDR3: TGTGCCAGCAGCTTGGGAACTAGCGGAGTCAATGAGCAGTTCTTC.

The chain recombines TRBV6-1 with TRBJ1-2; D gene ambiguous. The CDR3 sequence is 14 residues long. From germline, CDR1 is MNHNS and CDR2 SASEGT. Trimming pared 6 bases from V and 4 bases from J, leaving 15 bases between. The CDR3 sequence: CASSETSGGYGYTF. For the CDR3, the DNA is TGTGCCAGCAGCGAGACGTCGGGCGGCTATGGCTACACCTTC.

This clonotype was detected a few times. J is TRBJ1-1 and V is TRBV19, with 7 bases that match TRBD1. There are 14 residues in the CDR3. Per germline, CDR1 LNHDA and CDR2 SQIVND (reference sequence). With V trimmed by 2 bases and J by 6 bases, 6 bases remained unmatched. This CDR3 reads CASSISRDRSEAFF. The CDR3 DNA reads TGTGCCAGTAGTATATCCCGGGACAGATCTGAAGCTTTCTTT. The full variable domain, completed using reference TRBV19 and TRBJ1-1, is DGGITQSPKYLFRKEGQNVTLSCEQNLNHDAMYWYRQDPGQGLRLIYYSQIVNDFQKGDIAEGYSVSREKKESFPLTVTSAQKNPTAFYLCASSISRDRSEAFFGQGTRLTVV.

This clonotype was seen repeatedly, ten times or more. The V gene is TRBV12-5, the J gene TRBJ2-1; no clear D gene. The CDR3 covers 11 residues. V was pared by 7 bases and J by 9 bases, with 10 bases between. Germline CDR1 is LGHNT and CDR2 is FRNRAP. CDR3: CASARYAEQFF. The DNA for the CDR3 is TGTGCTAGTGCCCGTTACGCTGAGCAGTTCTTC. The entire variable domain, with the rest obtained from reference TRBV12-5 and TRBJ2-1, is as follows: DARVTQTPRHKVTEMGQEVTMRCQPILGHNTVFWYRQTMMQGLELLAYFRNRAPLDDSGMPKDRFSAEMPDATLATLKIQPSEPRDSAVYFCASARYAEQFFGPGTRLTVL.

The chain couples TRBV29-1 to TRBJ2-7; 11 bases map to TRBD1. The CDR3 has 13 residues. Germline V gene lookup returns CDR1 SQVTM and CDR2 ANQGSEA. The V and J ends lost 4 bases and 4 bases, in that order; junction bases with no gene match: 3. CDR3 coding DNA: TGCAGCGTTGGTGGGACAGGGGGATACGAGCAGTACTTC. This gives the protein CSVGGTGGYEQYF.

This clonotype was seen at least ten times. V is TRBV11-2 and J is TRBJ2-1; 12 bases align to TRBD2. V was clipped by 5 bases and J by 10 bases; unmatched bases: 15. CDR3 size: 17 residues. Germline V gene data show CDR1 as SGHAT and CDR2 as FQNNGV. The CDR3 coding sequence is TGTGCCAGCAGCGTTGGGACTAGCGGGCCTGTTGGGGGCGAGCAGTTCTTC. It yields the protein CASSVGTSGPVGGEQFF.